The 5 T cell receptor beta chains in this list originate from one sample, sequenced in a study of response to subunit inactivated influenza vaccine. MiXCR was run by TCRdb on the RT-PCR reads, yielding one entry per CDR3 protein. Found here are fewer than 550,000 distinct CDR3 sequences, about 25% of them singletons; the top ten hold less than 2.5%. This material consisted of CD4+ T cells sorted from PBMCs, taken less than 6 days after vaccination. Receptors were obtained from a man in his fifties or sixties who received an inactivated influenza vaccine.

The rearrangement joins TRBV4-2 to TRBJ2-7, with 8 positions matching TRBD2. CDR1 and CDR2 (germline): LGHNA, YNFKEQ. The ends lost 0 bases at V and 5 bases at J; junction bases unmatched: 9. The CDR3 runs 16 residues. Written as DNA, the CDR3 is TGTGCCAGCAGCCAAGAAGTGAGGACTAGCTTCCACGAGCAGTACTTC. Its translation: CASSQEVRTSFHEQYF.

Only a few counts were recorded for this clonotype. This chain links TRBV7-8 with TRBJ2-6; 8 bases are a match to TRBD1. Germline lookup yields CDR1 SGHVS and CDR2 FQNEAQ. Trimming took 1 base from V and 1 from J; bases not matched to a gene: 9. CDR3 length: 19 amino acids. CDR3 region: CASSLVGTGGWSGANVLTF. CDR3 nucleotides: TGTGCCAGCAGCTTAGTTGGTACAGGGGGGTGGTCTGGGGCCAACGTCCTGACTTTC.

The genes are TRBV5-6 and TRBJ1-1; TRBD1 matches at 7 bases. This CDR3 has 14 amino acids. V was pared by 1 base and J by 4 bases, with 4 bases of the junction left unmatched. Germline CDR1 and CDR2: SGHDT and YYEEEE. The CDR3 reads CASSLRNRGTEAFF. The CDR3 nucleotides are TGTGCCAGCAGCTTGCGCAACAGGGGCACTGAAGCTTTCTTT.

This clonotype was seen repeatedly, ten times or more. The CDR3 coding sequence is TGTGCCAGCAGTTTAGCTTATCAATACGAGCAGTACTTC. Translating it yields CASSLAYQYEQYF. This chain uses TRBV12-3 or TRBV12-4 with TRBJ2-7; D uncertain. This CDR3 contains 13 residues. V lost 0 bases, J lost 4 bases, and 7 bases lay in between.

The chain joins TRBV10-3 to TRBJ2-5, with a tentative D call TRBD1 (6 bases). V lost 6 bases and J 5 bases, leaving 13 bases between the germline ends. This CDR3 has 13 amino acids. Germline CDR1 and CDR2: ENHRY and SYGVKD. The CDR3 sequence: CAIRGTPRETQYF. The CDR3 coding sequence is TGTGCCATCAGGGGGACACCTCGGGAGACCCAGTACTTC.